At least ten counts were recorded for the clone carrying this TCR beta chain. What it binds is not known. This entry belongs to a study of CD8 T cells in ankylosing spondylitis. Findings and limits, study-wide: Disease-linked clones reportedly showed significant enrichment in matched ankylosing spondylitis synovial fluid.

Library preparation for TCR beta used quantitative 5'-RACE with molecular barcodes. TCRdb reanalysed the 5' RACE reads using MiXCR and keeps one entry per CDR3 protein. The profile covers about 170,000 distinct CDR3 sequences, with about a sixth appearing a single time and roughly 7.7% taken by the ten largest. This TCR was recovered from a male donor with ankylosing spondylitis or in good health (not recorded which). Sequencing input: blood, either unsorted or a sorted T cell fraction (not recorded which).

This CDR3 is CSVGEHGTRLFF. CDR3 nucleotide sequence: TGCAGCGTTGGGGAGCACGGGACCAGGCTGTTTTTT. This chain links TRBV29-1 with TRBJ1-4; tentative D call: TRBD1 (5 bases). The CDR3 is 12 residues long. CDR1 SQVTM and CDR2 ANQGSEA come from the germline V gene. V lost 4 bases to trimming and J lost 14 bases, with 17 bases between them.